The clone carrying this T cell receptor beta chain has just one count. Its cognate antigen is unknown. The data originate from a study of graft-versus-host responses after intestinal transplantation. Study context: Among the recipients, transplants were multivisceral, liver-intestinal, or isolated intestinal.

The repertoire was sequenced with immunoSEQ multiplex PCR; TCRdb's copy has only in-frame clones and lacks some. There are roughly 120,000 clones in the sample; 90% to 95% occur only once, and around 0.12% lies in the top ten. Study conclusions and caveats: Levels of circulating GvH clones at their peak were associated with early post-transplant HvG declines. In recipient marrow, GvH clones were found, and some appeared first in ileum or blood.

Sequenced here: unstimulated CD4+ T cells sorted from spleen or lymph node cells, sampled before intestinal transplant. This TCR came from a human donor who received an intestinal transplant.

The CDR3 sequence is CASSLNPGIDTQYF. Here the CDR3 DNA reads TGTGCCAGCAGCTTAAACCCTGGGATAGATACGCAGTATTTT. The V gene is TRBV7-3, the J gene TRBJ2-3, with D uncertain. Germline V CDR1 and CDR2: SGHTA, FQGTGA. Trimming took off 1 base at V and 5 bases at J, with 10 bases between the two ends. The CDR3 runs 14 residues.